This T cell receptor beta chain was recovered during a study of blood T cells in healthy people across ages. Study-wide points: The CMV status of each donor remained undetermined, and this could have confounded shifts in expanded clonotypes. The study found more naive CD4+ cells and higher diversity in long-lived than aged donors.

As to this clonotype: Its antigen is unknown.

Isolation yielded PBMCs, at least 6.5 million per sample, in every case. The total RNA that was extracted per sample amounted to at least 5 micrograms. Sample-barcoded 5' priming and a J-beta primer mix drove a second PCR of about 7 to 12 cycles. In TCRdb, the 5' RACE reads were re-called with MiXCR into one record per CDR3 protein. The repertoire consists of around 710,000 distinct CDR3 sequences, with roughly 44% occurring once and the leading ten covering 20% to 25%. The specimen sequenced was blood. The TCR sequence derives from a woman aged 60-75 years in good health.

Here the CDR3 reads CASSYSKTGTDTQYF. CDR3 sequence (DNA): TGTGCCAGCAGTTACTCGAAGACAGGCACAGATACGCAGTATTTT. The V call is TRBV6-5, the J call TRBJ2-3, with a tentative D call TRBD1 (5 bases). Between the trimmed V and J ends, which lost 0 bases and 1 base, there was a span of 8 bases. Germline V gene data show CDR1 as MNHEY and CDR2 as SVGAGI. CDR3 size: 15 residues.